This TCR beta chain was documented in a study of vaccination effects on CD4 cells after COVID-19. Whole-study context: ViraFEST used viral peptide pools to expand antigen-specific CD4+ T cells before sequencing.

After around ten days in culture, the CD4+ T cells were isolated. Germline lookup yields CDR1 SGHKS and CDR2 YYEKEE (reference sequence). With 3 bases removed from V and 0 bases from J, the gap between germline ends came to 8 bases. This CDR3 spans 14 amino acids. In the case of this clone: Its target is unknown.

Profiled with immunoSEQ multiplex PCR; TCRdb holds only in-frame clones, not every one. The data hold around 30,000 clones, with over 55% observed a single time. The specimen comprised CD4+ T cells from PBMCs cultured without peptide, sampled before COVID-19 vaccination. V gene TRBV5-5 combines with J gene TRBJ2-3; a possible D gene is TRBD2 (5 bases). The clonotype was recovered from a human donor who received a COVID-19 vaccine. In nucleotides, the CDR3 is TGTGCCAGCAGCTCCCGGACTAGCACAGATACGCAGTATTTT. Translated, it gives CASSSRTSTDTQYF.